This T cell receptor (beta chain) was found in a study of cytomegalovirus exposure and HLA in healthy donors. Findings of the study overall: One later analysis, an examination of the 100 to 150 validation repertoires, found that first-cohort TCR clusters tended to co-occur in them.

V dropped 0 bases and J dropped 4 bases, with 10 bases sitting between them. The CDR3 is 15 amino acids. Germline V gene lookup returns CDR1 MNHEY and CDR2 SMNVEV (reference sequence). Produced via immunoSEQ multiplex PCR; TCRdb's table is partial and in-frame only. The table lists 100,000 to 120,000 clones, nearly 97% of them singletons, with roughly 0.66% in the top ten. This clone was detected once. What it binds is not known. Material for sequencing was PBMCs. This rearrangement joins TRBV27 to TRBJ1-5; D remains ambiguous. The TCR sequence derives from a woman younger than 35 in good health and CMV-seronegative. The CDR3: CASSLSGLSNQPQHF. The CDR3 DNA reads as TGTGCCAGCAGTTTATCGGGCCTCAGTAATCAGCCCCAGCATTTT.